This entry describes one T cell receptor (beta chain). Antigen: not known. This sample is part of a study of persistence of HIV-infected CD4 T cells. Study information: Up to roughly 180 mL blood was drawn at multiple time points; a couple of donors had single-time leukapheresis.

The CDR3 has 16 amino acids. Looked up from germline, CDR1 is SGHTA and CDR2 is FQGNSA. V trimming: 3 bases; J trimming: 5 bases; junction bases outside the gene matches: 12. Sequencing used immunoSEQ version 4 in survey mode. The protocol was immunoSEQ multiplex PCR, while the TCRdb copy is restricted to in-frame clones and leaves out a portion. The data show 45,000 or so clones, with 85% to 90% seen just once and about 3.1% held by the top ten. Study conclusions and caveats: TCR oligoclonality correlated with proviral oligoclonality in the same sorted populations.

Cells were stimulated nonspecifically with anti-CD3/anti-CD28 magnetic beads. Sorting of responding CD4+ T cells relied on upregulated CD40 ligand together with CD69. This receptor was taken from an adult woman with HIV who was CMV-seropositive. The chain employs TRBV7-2 and TRBJ1-2, with 7 bases lining up with TRBD1. Sequencing used CD4+ T cells sorted from PBMCs after roughly 18-hour stimulation, obtained from a patient who received antiretroviral therapy. CDR3 in amino acids: CASSFRVGDREYGYTF. Written as DNA, the CDR3 is TGTGCCAGCAGCTTTAGGGTGGGAGACAGGGAATATGGCTACACCTTC.